This TCR beta chain was identified during a study of OX40 agonist ivuxolimab in advanced cancers. Broadly, across the study: Ivuxolimab, which targeted the costimulatory receptor OX40 (CD134), was an agonistic, fully human IgG2 monoclonal antibody. The point of sequencing TCRbeta in the periphery was to test whether ivuxolimab changed TCR sequence diversity and drove clonal T-cell expansion. The paper reports the monotherapy dose-escalation portion (N ≈ 52 patients) of the phase I ivuxolimab trial. Partial responses occurred in three dose-escalation patients, of whom one had hepatocellular carcinoma and two had cutaneous melanoma. Prior anti-PD-1, anti-PD-L1 or anti-CTLA-4 therapy was permitted, and checkpoint inhibitors had been received by more than 35% of dose-escalation patients. In the dose-escalation cohort, 82.7% of patients were male, and the mean age was around 60 years, with a range of 23 to 79. Intravenous ivuxolimab was administered to patients every 2 weeks at six dose levels: 0.01, 0.1, 0.3, 1.5, 3 and 10 mg/kg. Of the roughly 51 dose-escalation patients, hepatocellular carcinoma was present in about 19, melanoma in approximately 15, renal cell carcinoma in 9 and head and neck cancer in 9. Here is what the overall study found, with its caveats: Low levels of normalized T-cell clonal expansion were also shown by some nonresponding patients. After ivuxolimab, more expanded clones were found on average in CD8+ T cells than in CD4+ T cells. In partial responders in the 0.1-3.0 mg/kg groups, normalized peripheral clonal expansion was found to be among the lowest, especially among CD8+ T cells. At doses of 0.1 to 3.0 mg/kg, clonal expansion of both CD4+ and CD8+ blood T cells was observed from baseline to week 6. Antigen specificity was not determined for the clonally expanded peripheral T cells.

About this clone: No cognate antigen has been identified for it. No per-base quality is available; no much larger clone lies one base away.

The trial excluded patients who had a history of autoimmune disease or who were on systemic immunosuppression. Peripheral blood for TCR sequencing was collected from all dose cohorts at baseline, on cycle 4 day 1, and on cycle 7 day 1. Samples came from an open-label, multicenter, first-in-human phase I dose-escalation trial of ivuxolimab. Adults with locally advanced or metastatic melanoma, renal cell carcinoma, hepatocellular carcinoma or head and neck squamous cell carcinoma were enrolled in the trial. CD4+ and CD8+ T cells were sorted separately from peripheral blood before TCR sequencing. For sequencing of the TCRbeta CDR3 region, genomic DNA was extracted from the sorted cells. The immunoSEQ Assay was used for sequencing of TCRbeta CDR3 regions. Held by TCRdb, this immuneACCESS table contains in-frame sequences only and omits some clones. Under half of the omission traces to an unresolved V gene where checked; the cause of the rest is unknown. Present in this sample are about 83,000 clones, about 88% of which were seen just once. 0.6% to 0.85% of the sample goes to the ten largest clones.

The source is an adult with an advanced solid tumor such as melanoma, head and neck, liver or kidney cancer. The sample consisted of CD4+ or CD8+ T cells sorted from blood, taken in a trial of the OX40 agonist ivuxolimab.

The DNA reads TGTGCCAGCAGCTTCCGGGGGGAATCAATGAGGCAGTTCTTC. This yields the protein CASSFRGESMRQFF. The chain is assembled from TRBV5-8 and TRBJ2-1; the junction holds 7 bases that match TRBD2. Compared with germline, V lacks 2 bases and J lacks 12 bases; bases without a gene match: 11. The germline V gene sets CDR1 to SGHTS and CDR2 to YDEGEE. The CDR3, cysteine through phenylalanine, is 14 amino acids long. Only the CDR3 DNA stays, 42 bases, in frame from base 1.